The 20 T cell receptor beta chains in this list originate from one sample, sequenced in a study of robustness of blood B and T cell sequencing. Instead of genomic DNA, mRNA was used to measure TCR beta repertoires. cDNA synthesis used template switching with a 5' universal priming oligo. Each cDNA molecule was tagged by a 12-nucleotide random UMI. One entry per CDR3 protein results from TCRdb running MiXCR on the PCR reads. The table lists thousands of distinct CDR3 sequences, 45% to 70% of them singletons. Sequencing used peripheral blood. Receptors were obtained from a human donor in good health.

V and J are TRBV7-6 and TRBJ1-1; D remains unclear. This CDR3 spans 13 amino acids. Germline CDR1 SGHVS, CDR2 FNYEAQ. Trimming left V 7 bases short and J 1 base short, with 10 bases between. The CDR3 DNA follows: TGTGCCAGCAAGGAGGGCGGGAACACTGAAGCTTTCTTT. Encoded protein: CASKEGGNTEAFF.

The DNA of the CDR3 is TGTGCCAGCACCCCCCCGGGCGGGAATGAGCAGTTCTTC. Translating it yields CASTPPGGNEQFF. The chain joins TRBV6-1 to TRBJ2-1; a possible D gene is TRBD2 (5 bases). Germline loops: CDR1 MNHNS, CDR2 SASEGT. The CDR3 loop spans 13 amino acids. Trimming took 7 bases from V and 7 from J, leaving 14 bases between them.

V gene TRBV15 combines with J gene TRBJ1-2; 8 bases are shared with TRBD1. Looked up from germline, CDR1 is LNHNV and CDR2 is YYDKDF (reference sequence). Trimming at V came to 0 bases and at J to 2 bases, leaving 8 bases not matched to a gene. This CDR3 is built from 17 residues. The CDR3 here is CATSRDLAGGLNYGYTF. The CDR3 DNA is TGTGCCACCAGCAGAGATCTGGCAGGGGGCCTAAACTATGGCTACACCTTC.

This chain joins TRBV13 and TRBJ1-2, with 7 positions matching TRBD1. V lost 9 bases and J lost 5; bases outside the gene matches: 6. This CDR3 is 12 amino acids long. Germline CDR1 and CDR2: PRHDT and FYEKMQ (reference sequence). The CDR3: CARSDRDYGYTF. CDR3 nucleotides: TGTGCCAGATCCGACAGGGATTATGGCTACACCTTC.

This clonotype was seen a few times. The chain is built from TRBV19 and TRBJ1-1; no clear D gene. V was shortened by 6 bases and J by 1 base, with 12 bases between the two germline ends. The CDR3 extends over 14 amino acids. Per germline, CDR1 LNHDA and CDR2 SQIVND (reference sequence). The CDR3 here is CASRELSGNTEAFF. The CDR3 nucleotides read TGTGCCAGTAGGGAACTAAGCGGGAACACTGAAGCTTTCTTT.

Details on this clonotype: Compared with germline, one end of the junction differs, possibly owing to a read error. The V call is TRBV28, the J call TRBJ2-2; 10 positions agree with TRBD1. This CDR3 region has 22 residues. CDR1 and CDR2 from the germline V gene are MDHEN and SYDVKM. This CDR3 is CASRLFRGYTGTGAINTGELFF. CDR3 coding DNA: TGTGCCAGCAGATTATTTCGTGGCTACACCGGGACAGGGGCGATTAACACCGGGGAGCTGTTTTTT.

The V gene is TRBV10-3, the J gene TRBJ1-3; 7 bases are shared with TRBD1. The germline CDR1 and CDR2 sequences are ENHRY and SYGVKD. Losses at the gene ends were 3 bases for V and 2 bases for J; bases not matched to a gene: 1. The CDR3 spans 14 residues. CDR3 DNA sequence: TGTGCCATCAGTGATCAGGGGGCTGGAAACACCATATATTTT. Its protein product is CAISDQGAGNTIYF.

The chain carries TRBV7-9 and TRBJ1-1; perhaps TRBD1 as D (5 bases). Germline assignment: CDR1 SEHNR and CDR2 FQNEAQ (reference sequence). V was shortened by 2 bases and J by 3 bases, with 16 bases between the two germline ends. The CDR3 loop spans 16 amino acids. The CDR3 nucleotides read TGTGCCAGCAGCTTATCTCCGGCAGGGAGGTACACTGAAGCTTTCTTT. The encoded protein is CASSLSPAGRYTEAFF. Full variable domain (outside the CDR3, taken from reference TRBV7-9 and TRBJ1-1): DTGVSQNPRHKITKRGQNVTFRCDPISEHNRLYWYRQTLGQGPEFLTYFQNEAQLEKSRLLSDRFSAERPKGSFSTLEIQRTEQGDSAMYLCASSLSPAGRYTEAFFGQGTRLTVV.

The V gene is TRBV4-2, the J gene TRBJ2-3; D tentatively reads TRBD1 or TRBD2 (6 bases each). V shed 5 bases and J shed 3 bases, with 12 bases lying between them. The CDR3 has 14 residues. Germline V gives CDR1 LGHNA, CDR2 YNFKEQ. CDR3 residues: CASSERRGTDTQYF. CDR3 DNA: TGTGCCAGCAGCGAGAGGAGGGGGACAGATACGCAGTATTTT.

The chain employs TRBV10-3 and TRBJ1-2; D possibly corresponds to TRBD1 (5 bases). V lost 6 bases and J 5 bases, leaving 22 bases between the germline ends. The CDR3 totals 16 residues. Germline loops: CDR1 ENHRY, CDR2 SYGVKD. The CDR3 protein is CAISPRGGDIGYGYTF. Written as DNA, the CDR3 is TGTGCCATCAGCCCCCGGGGAGGGGATATTGGGTATGGCTACACCTTC.

By share, this clonotype counts as large. V gene TRBV11-2 combines with J gene TRBJ1-1, with D tentatively TRBD1 (5 bases). The length of the CDR3 is 16 residues. The ends were cut back, 1 base at V and 0 bases at J, with 12 bases in the middle. CDR1 is SGHAT and CDR2 is FQNNGV in the germline V gene. Here the CDR3 DNA reads TGTGCCAGCAGCTTAGTCCCAGGGTCTATGAACACTGAAGCTTTCTTT. It encodes CASSLVPGSMNTEAFF.

The chain has TRBV12-3 or TRBV12-4 and TRBJ2-7; TRBD1 agrees at 11 bases. CDR3 length equals 14 residues. With 5 bases clipped from V and 3 bases from J, the junction kept 3 bases outside the gene matches. This CDR3 is CASSPGTGGYEQYF. The CDR3 nucleotides are TGTGCCAGCAGTCCCGGGACAGGGGGCTACGAGCAGTACTTC.

This chain uses TRBV5-1 with TRBJ2-1; 9 bases match TRBD1. CDR3 size: 15 residues. V shed 5 bases and J 4 bases; nucleotides not matched to a gene: 7. Germline V gene sequence: CDR1 SGHRS, CDR2 YFSETQ. Here the CDR3 reads CASSFDRGRYNEQFF. The CDR3 DNA reads TGCGCCAGCAGTTTCGACAGGGGGAGGTACAATGAGCAGTTCTTC.

The V and J genes are TRBV3-1 and TRBJ1-4, with D unclear. This CDR3 contains 15 residues. The V gene lost 0 bases and the J gene lost 7 bases, with 12 bases spanning the gap. CDR1 LGHDT and CDR2 YNNKEL come from the germline V gene (reference sequence). CDR3 sequence (DNA): TGTGCCAGCAGCCAAGAAAAAGGGTTCGGTGAAAAACTGTTTTTT. Its translation is CASSQEKGFGEKLFF.

This clonotype was seen once. The chain joins TRBV6-5 to TRBJ2-1; either TRBD1 or TRBD2 may supply D (5 bases each). The CDR3 runs 16 residues. Germline assignment: CDR1 MNHEY and CDR2 SVGAGI. V was shortened by 5 bases and J by 5 bases, with 19 bases between the two germline ends. CDR3 region: CASSTGRRDANNEQFF. The CDR3 nucleotides are TGTGCCAGCAGTACCGGTCGCCGGGACGCCAACAATGAGCAGTTCTTC.

V gene TRBV10-3 combines with J gene TRBJ1-1; 7 bases are a match to TRBD1. Germline CDR1 reads ENHRY; CDR2 reads SYGVKD. Trimming took 9 bases from V and 0 from J; bases not matched to a gene: 13. CDR3 length: 16 amino acids. In DNA form, the CDR3 reads TGTGCCATTCGGACAGGTAATCGCCTGATGAACACTGAAGCTTTCTTT. This translates into CAIRTGNRLMNTEAFF.

Here the CDR3 DNA reads TGCAGTGCTAGCCCGCCCGGTGGCTACACCTTC. Translation gives CSASPPGGYTF. The chain recombines TRBV20-1 with TRBJ1-2; unclear D gene. The V gene lost 3 bases and the J gene lost 7 bases, with 9 bases spanning the gap. The CDR3 has 11 residues. Germline CDR1 and CDR2: DFQATT and SNEGSKA (reference sequence).

The V and J genes are TRBV7-6 and TRBJ1-6; D unclear. CDR1 and CDR2 (germline): SGHVS, FNYEAQ. The CDR3 consists of 13 residues. Trimming left V 6 bases short and J 5 bases short, with 8 bases between. CDR3 amino acids: CASRGSDNSPLHF. CDR3 sequence (DNA): TGTGCCAGCAGGGGGTCGGATAATTCACCCCTCCACTTT.

This clonotype was detected only once. The chain is built from TRBV7-9 and TRBJ2-2, with 7 bases lining up with TRBD1. The CDR3 spans 14 residues. CDR1 SEHNR and CDR2 FQNEAQ come from the germline V gene (reference sequence). V lost 5 bases and J lost 1; bases outside the gene matches: 1. Here the CDR3 reads CASSRTGNTGELFF. In nucleotides, the CDR3 is TGTGCCAGCAGCCGGACAGGGAACACCGGGGAGCTGTTTTTT.

This clonotype turned up a few times. V is TRBV7-9 and J is TRBJ1-4; no clear D gene. This CDR3 comprises 10 residues. Germline lookup yields CDR1 SEHNR and CDR2 FQNEAQ (reference sequence). V dropped 6 bases and J dropped 6 bases, with 2 bases sitting between them. CDR3 residues: CASRYEKLFF. The CDR3 coding sequence is TGTGCCAGCAGATATGAAAAACTGTTTTTT.